This T cell receptor (beta chain) was identified in a study of cytomegalovirus exposure and HLA in healthy donors. The study's findings and limits: A later examination showed that TCR association rates differed by HLA locus, with DRB1 most and HLA-C fewest.

Comments on this clone: Its antigen is unknown.

The PCR employed 60 Vbeta primers together with 13 Jbeta primers. Profiling relied on immunoSEQ multiplex PCR, and the TCRdb table lists in-frame clones only, not all of them. The data show approximately 140,000 clones, roughly four fifths seen once. V lost 2 bases, J lost 4 bases, and 14 bases lay in between. There are 15 residues in the CDR3. CDR1 and CDR2 (germline): SGHDN, FVKESK. The clonotype comes from a woman in her forties in good health and CMV-seronegative. The sample consisted of PBMCs. The chain joins TRBV14 to TRBJ2-5; D gene unclear. DNA for the CDR3: TGTGCCAGCAGCCAAAAAATGTCTTCGGGAGAGACCCAGTACTTC. As protein: CASSQKMSSGETQYF.